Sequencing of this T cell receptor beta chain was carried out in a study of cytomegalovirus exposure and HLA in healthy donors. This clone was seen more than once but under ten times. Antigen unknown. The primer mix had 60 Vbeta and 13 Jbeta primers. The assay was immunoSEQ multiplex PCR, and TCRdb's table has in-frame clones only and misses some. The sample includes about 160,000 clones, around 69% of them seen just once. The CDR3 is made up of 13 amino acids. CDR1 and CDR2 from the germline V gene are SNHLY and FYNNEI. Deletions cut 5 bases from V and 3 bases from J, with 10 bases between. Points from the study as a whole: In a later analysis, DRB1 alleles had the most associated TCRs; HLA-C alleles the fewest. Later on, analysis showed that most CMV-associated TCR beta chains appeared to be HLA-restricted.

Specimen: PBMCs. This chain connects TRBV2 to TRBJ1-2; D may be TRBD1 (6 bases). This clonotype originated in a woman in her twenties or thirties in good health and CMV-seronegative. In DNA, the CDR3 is TGTGCCAGCAGTAGGACAGATGACTATGGCTACACCTTC. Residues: CASSRTDDYGYTF. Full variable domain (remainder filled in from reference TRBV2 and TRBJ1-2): EPEVTQTPSHQVTQMGQEVILRCVPISNHLYFYWYRQILGQKVEFLVSFYNNEISEKSEIFDDQFSVERPDGSNFTLKIRSTKLEDSAMYFCASSRTDDYGYTFGSGTRLTVV.